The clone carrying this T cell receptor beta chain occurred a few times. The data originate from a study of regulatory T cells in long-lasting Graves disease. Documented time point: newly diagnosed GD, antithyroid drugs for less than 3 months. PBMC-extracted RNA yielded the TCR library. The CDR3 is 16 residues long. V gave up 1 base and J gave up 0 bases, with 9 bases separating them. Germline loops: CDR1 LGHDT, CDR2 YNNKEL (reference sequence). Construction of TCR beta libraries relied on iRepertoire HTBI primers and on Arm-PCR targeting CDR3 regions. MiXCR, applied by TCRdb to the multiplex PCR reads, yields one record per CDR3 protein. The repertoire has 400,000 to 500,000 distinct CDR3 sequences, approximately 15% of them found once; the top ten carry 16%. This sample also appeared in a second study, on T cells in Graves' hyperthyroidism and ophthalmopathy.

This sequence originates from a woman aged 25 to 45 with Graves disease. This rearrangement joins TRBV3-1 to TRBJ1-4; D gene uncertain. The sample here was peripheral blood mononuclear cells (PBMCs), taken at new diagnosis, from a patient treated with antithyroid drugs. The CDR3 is CASSQALDATNEKLFF. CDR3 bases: TGTGCCAGCAGCCAAGCCTTAGACGCAACTAATGAAAAACTGTTTTTT.